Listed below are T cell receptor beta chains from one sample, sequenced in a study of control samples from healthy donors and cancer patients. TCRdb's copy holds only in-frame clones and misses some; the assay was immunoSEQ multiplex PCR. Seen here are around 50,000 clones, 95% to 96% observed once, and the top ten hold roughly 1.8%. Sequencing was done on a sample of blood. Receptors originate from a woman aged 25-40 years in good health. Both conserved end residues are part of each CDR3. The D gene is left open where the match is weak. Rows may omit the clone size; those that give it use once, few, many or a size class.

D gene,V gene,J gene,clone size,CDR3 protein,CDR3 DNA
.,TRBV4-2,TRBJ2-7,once,CASSQDFDTAYEQYF,TGTGCCAGCAGCCAAGATTTCGACACTGCCTACGAGCAGTACTTC
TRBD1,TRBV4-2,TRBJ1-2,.,CASSQDVTPGTGHGYTF,TGTGCCAGCAGCCAGGATGTAACTCCAGGGACAGGGCATGGCTACACCTTC
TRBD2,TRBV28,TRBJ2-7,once,CASTLTSEYEQYF,TGTGCCAGCACCTTGACTAGCGAATACGAGCAGTACTTC
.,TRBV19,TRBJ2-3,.,CASSTELSSTDTQYF,TGTGCCAGTAGTACCGAACTCTCTAGCACAGATACGCAGTATTTT
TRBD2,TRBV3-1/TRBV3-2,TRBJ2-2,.,CASSQRGRKAGELFF,TGTGCCAGCAGCCAGCGCGGGAGAAAGGCCGGGGAGCTGTTTTTT
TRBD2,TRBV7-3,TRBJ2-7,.,CASSLTGLAGYEQYF,TGTGCCAGCAGCTTAACGGGACTAGCGGGCTACGAGCAGTACTTC
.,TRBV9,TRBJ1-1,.,CASSVFGHTEAFF,TGTGCCAGCAGCGTTTTCGGGCACACTGAAGCTTTCTTT
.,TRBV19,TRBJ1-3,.,CASSIDANSGNTIYF,TGTGCCAGTAGTATTGACGCAAACTCTGGAAACACCATATATTTT
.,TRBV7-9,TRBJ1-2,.,CASSLGKEAGGYTF,TGTGCCAGCAGCTTAGGGAAGGAAGCAGGTGGCTACACCTTC
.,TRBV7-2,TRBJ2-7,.,CASSLGLEGYEQYF,TGTGCCAGCAGCTTAGGTCTAGAGGGTTACGAGCAGTACTTC
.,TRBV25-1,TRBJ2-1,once,CASGTPSYNEQFF,TGTGCCAGTGGGACTCCCTCCTACAATGAGCAGTTCTTC
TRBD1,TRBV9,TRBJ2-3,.,CASSSTGTDYTDTQYF,TGTGCCAGCAGCTCAACCGGGACAGACTACACAGATACGCAGTATTTT
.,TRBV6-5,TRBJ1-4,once,CASSRTAGEKLFF,TGTGCCAGCAGTCGGACGGCGGGTGAAAAACTGTTTTTT
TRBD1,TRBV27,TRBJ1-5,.,CASSRTGGADQPQHF,TGTGCCAGCAGCCGGACAGGGGGCGCAGATCAGCCCCAGCATTTT